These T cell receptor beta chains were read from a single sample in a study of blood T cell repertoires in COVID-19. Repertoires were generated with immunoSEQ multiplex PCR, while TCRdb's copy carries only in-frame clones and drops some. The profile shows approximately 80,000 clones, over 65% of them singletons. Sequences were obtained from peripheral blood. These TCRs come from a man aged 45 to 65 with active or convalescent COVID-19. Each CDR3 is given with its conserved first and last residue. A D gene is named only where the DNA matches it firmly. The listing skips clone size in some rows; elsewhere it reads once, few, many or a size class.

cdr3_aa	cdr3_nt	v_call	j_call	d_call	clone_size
CASSLGGGPVTGELFF	TGTGCCAGCAGCTTAGGCGGGGGGCCCGTCACCGGGGAGCTGTTTTTT	TRBV7-3	TRBJ2-2	TRBD2	NA
CASKTGGGLYEQYF	TGTGCCAGCAAGACGGGCGGGGGGCTATACGAGCAGTACTTC	TRBV2	TRBJ2-7	TRBD2	NA
CASSYSQGGSNQPQHF	TGTGCCAGCAGTTACTCCCAGGGGGGATCAAATCAGCCCCAGCATTTT	TRBV7-9	TRBJ1-5	TRBD1	NA
CASSPPLAGGPGGTQYF	TGTGCCAGCTCCCCACCCCTAGCGGGGGGGCCCGGGGGTACGCAGTATTTT	TRBV18	TRBJ2-3	TRBD2	NA
CASSLGGVSNYGYTF	TGTGCCAGCAGCTTGGGCGGGGTATCTAACTATGGCTACACCTTC	TRBV5-4	TRBJ1-2	NA	NA
CSASRGADTQYF	TGCAGTGCTAGTCGGGGGGCAGATACGCAGTATTTT	TRBV20-1	TRBJ2-3	TRBD2	NA
CASSPGQIYGYTF	TGTGCCAGCAGCCCGGGACAGATCTATGGCTACACCTTC	TRBV12-3/TRBV12-4	TRBJ1-2	TRBD1	NA
CASSSRQGEKLFF	TGTGCCAGCAGTTCCCGACAGGGTGAAAAACTGTTTTTT	TRBV6-6	TRBJ1-4	TRBD1	NA
CASSVTSGGVADSPLHF	TGTGCCAGCAGCGTAACTTCGGGCGGGGTTGCGGATTCACCCCTCCACTTT	TRBV9	TRBJ1-6	NA	NA
CASSEAPSGGGTDTQYF	TGTGCCAGCAGTGAGGCCCCTAGCGGGGGTGGCACAGATACGCAGTATTTT	TRBV6-4	TRBJ2-3	TRBD2	NA
CASSLGVKPSNYGYTF	TGTGCCAGCAGCTTGGGAGTGAAGCCGTCTAACTATGGCTACACCTTC	TRBV5-4	TRBJ1-2	NA	NA
CASSIARGGGGNQPQHF	TGTGCCAGTAGTATAGCCCGGGGGGGTGGGGGCAATCAGCCCCAGCATTTT	TRBV19	TRBJ1-5	NA	NA
CASSAQRGPQETQYF	TGTGCCAGCAGCGCCCAGCGGGGGCCCCAAGAGACCCAGTACTTC	TRBV5-4	TRBJ2-5	TRBD2	NA
CASSRRGGAGEQYF	TGTGCCAGCAGTCGACGCGGGGGCGCGGGGGAGCAGTACTTC	TRBV27	TRBJ2-7	NA	NA
CASTLAGSLEQGEAFF	TGCGCCAGCACCCTGGCAGGCAGCCTCGAACAAGGTGAAGCTTTCTTT	TRBV5-1	TRBJ1-1	NA	few